These 32 T cell receptor beta chains were sequenced from one sample in a study of blood T cell repertoires in COVID-19. Repertoires were generated with immunoSEQ multiplex PCR, while TCRdb's copy carries only in-frame clones and drops some. The data hold roughly 120,000 clones, with approximately 80% observed a single time. What was sequenced was peripheral blood. The receptors were gathered from a woman aged 80 or older with active or convalescent COVID-19.

The chain employs TRBV19 and TRBJ2-3; 8 bases are shared with TRBD2. The germline V gene has CDR1 LNHDA and CDR2 SQIVND (reference sequence). The CDR3 sequence is 15 residues long. The trim removed 6 bases at V and 1 base at J, leaving 6 bases unmatched. This CDR3 reads CASSPTSGRTDTQYF. In nucleotides, the CDR3 is TGTGCCAGTAGCCCCACTAGCGGACGCACAGATACGCAGTATTTT.

This chain uses TRBV9 with TRBJ2-1; 8 bases agree with TRBD2. From germline, CDR1 is SGDLS and CDR2 YYNGEE. V shed 0 bases, J shed 6 bases, and the junction held 8 bases outside the gene matches. The CDR3 is made up of 16 amino acids. The CDR3 is CASSVGQRETSNEQFF. The CDR3 nucleotides read TGTGCCAGCAGCGTAGGACAGCGGGAGACCTCCAATGAGCAGTTCTTC.

This rearrangement joins TRBV9 to TRBJ2-2; D is perhaps TRBD2 (7 bases). Germline V gives CDR1 SGDLS, CDR2 YYNGEE. With 4 bases removed from V and 1 base from J, the gap between germline ends came to 17 bases. The CDR3 extends over 17 amino acids. CDR3 residues: CASSYPKGEGNTGELFF. The CDR3 bases are TGTGCCAGCAGCTACCCGAAGGGGGAGGGGAACACCGGGGAGCTGTTTTTT.

The sample holds one count of this clone. The chain uses TRBV3-1 (or the pseudogene TRBV3-2) and TRBJ1-1; D gene uncertain. The CDR3 is 12 amino acids. Germline CDR1 LGHDT, CDR2 YNNKEL (reference sequence). V was pared by 5 bases and J by 4 bases, with 8 bases between. CDR3 nucleotide sequence: TGTGCCAGCAGCTCAAGGAGCACTGAAGCTTTCTTT. Translating it yields CASSSRSTEAFF.

Only one count was recorded for this clone. The V and J genes are TRBV2 and TRBJ1-2; weak D call: TRBD1 (5 bases). The CDR3 sequence is 12 residues long. Trimming pared 2 bases from V and 8 bases from J, leaving 9 bases between. Germline CDR1 reads SNHLY; CDR2 reads FYNNEI. The CDR3 nucleotides are TGTGCCAGCAGTGAACGGCGGACAGGCTACACCTTC. This sequence encodes CASSERRTGYTF. Looking up the rest from reference TRBV2 and TRBJ1-2 gives the full variable domain: EPEVTQTPSHQVTQMGQEVILRCVPISNHLYFYWYRQILGQKVEFLVSFYNNEISEKSEIFDDQFSVERPDGSNFTLKIRSTKLEDSAMYFCASSERRTGYTFGSGTRLTVV.

This chain links TRBV21-1 with TRBJ2-7; the table names TRBD1, a call not compared with the DNA. TRBV21-1 is a known pseudogene. CDR3 length equals 16 residues. CDR3 residues: CASSKGLCLGQGEQYF. The CDR3 bases are TGTGCCAGCAGCAAGGGGCTGTGTTTGGGTCAAGGGGAGCAGTACTTC.

This chain connects TRBV6-5 to TRBJ2-7; D possibly corresponds to TRBD2 (5 bases). The CDR3 has 15 residues. CDR1 is MNHEY, CDR2 SVGAGI, per germline. Trimming removed 0 bases from V and 4 bases from J, with 13 bases in between. The CDR3 coding sequence is TGTGCCAGCAGTTACTCGTACGGGGTAGGGTACGAGCAGTACTTC. Its protein product is CASSYSYGVGYEQYF.

This clone was seen a handful of times. This rearrangement joins TRBV27 to TRBJ2-7; TRBD1 aligns across 9 bases. V lost 1 base and J lost 4; bases outside the gene matches: 11. The CDR3 extends over 17 amino acids. Germline CDR1 MNHEY, CDR2 SMNVEV (reference sequence). CDR3 sequence: CASSLYPTGGAGYEQYF. The CDR3 DNA sequence: TGTGCCAGCAGTTTATACCCAACAGGGGGCGCAGGGTACGAGCAGTACTTC.

The V gene is TRBV4-2, the J gene TRBJ1-6; 9 bases match TRBD1. Germline CDR1 is LGHNA and CDR2 is YNFKEQ. This CDR3 region has 18 residues. The J segment lost 8 bases and the V segment lost 0 bases, leaving 11 bases of the junction unmatched. The CDR3 DNA reads TGTGCCAGCAGCCAAGAATTCCCCGGGACAGGGTACGATTCACCCCTCCACTTT. Translated, it gives CASSQEFPGTGYDSPLHF.

The chain employs TRBV4-1 and TRBJ2-7; D possibly corresponds to TRBD1 (6 bases). The CDR3 sequence is 16 residues long. Trimming removed 1 base at V and 5 bases at J, with 18 bases between. The germline V gene encodes CDR1 MGHRA and CDR2 YSYEKL. The DNA for the CDR3 is TGCGCCAGCAGCCAAGGGGGAACAGGGTTAAAGGACGAGCAGTACTTC. Encoded protein: CASSQGGTGLKDEQYF.

The chain recombines TRBV3-1 (or the pseudogene TRBV3-2) with TRBJ2-7, with D maybe TRBD2 (6 bases). Per germline, CDR1 LGHDT and CDR2 YNNKEL (reference sequence). The CDR3 extends over 14 amino acids. V shed 1 base and J shed 0 bases, with 7 bases lying between them. The DNA of the CDR3 is TGTGCCAGCAGCCAAGGACTAGTCTCCTACGAGCAGTACTTC. Translation: CASSQGLVSYEQYF.

This clone was seen a handful of times. The chain couples TRBV19 to TRBJ1-5; 7 positions agree with TRBD1. CDR1 LNHDA and CDR2 SQIVND come from the germline V gene (reference sequence). The CDR3 is 14 residues long. Trimming took 5 bases from V and 2 from J; bases not matched to a gene: 3. The CDR3 bases are TGTGCCAGTAGTTTTCAGGGGGGCAATCAGCCCCAGCATTTT. Translation gives CASSFQGGNQPQHF.

The J gene is TRBJ2-7, the V gene TRBV24-1, with no clear D. The CDR3 loop spans 13 amino acids. Germline CDR1 is KGHDR and CDR2 is SFDVKD. Trimming cost V 7 bases and J 2 bases, with 11 bases left between them. The CDR3 here is CATRPSRTYEQYF. The CDR3 nucleotides are TGTGCCACCAGGCCTTCTAGAACCTACGAGCAGTACTTC.

The chain couples TRBV27 to TRBJ1-4, with TRBD1 as a possible D gene (6 bases). Trimming left V 5 bases short and J 8 bases short, with 15 bases between. Germline assignment: CDR1 MNHEY and CDR2 SMNVEV (reference sequence). CDR3 length: 14 amino acids. This CDR3 reads CASSPRGGREKLFF. CDR3 nucleotide sequence: TGTGCCAGCAGTCCCCGCGGGGGGCGGGAAAAACTGTTTTTT.

V is TRBV9 and J is TRBJ2-7, with D maybe TRBD1 (5 bases). Trimming took off 0 bases at V and 2 bases at J, with 12 bases between the two ends. Germline V gives CDR1 SGDLS, CDR2 YYNGEE. There are 15 residues in the CDR3. The CDR3 DNA is TGTGCCAGCAGCGTAGCTTTGGACACCCCCTACGAGCAGTACTTC. This translates into CASSVALDTPYEQYF. The entire variable domain, with the rest obtained from reference TRBV9 and TRBJ2-7, is as follows: DSGVTQTPKHLITATGQRVTLRCSPRSGDLSVYWYQQSLDQGLQFLIQYYNGEERAKGNILERFSAQQFPDLHSELNLSSLELGDSALYFCASSVALDTPYEQYFGPGTRLTVT.

This chain uses TRBV20-1 with TRBJ2-5; TRBD1 aligns across 9 bases. Trimming at V came to 3 bases and at J to 1 base, leaving 6 bases not matched to a gene. CDR1 is DFQATT and CDR2 is SNEGSKA in the germline V gene (reference sequence). The CDR3 runs 15 residues. CDR3 loop: CSASFGTGTQETQYF. For the CDR3, the DNA is TGCAGTGCTAGTTTCGGGACAGGGACCCAAGAGACCCAGTACTTC.

The J gene is TRBJ2-3, the V gene TRBV24-1, with 11 bases fitting TRBD2. V lost 4 bases, J lost 1 base, and 9 bases stayed unmatched. Germline loops: CDR1 KGHDR, CDR2 SFDVKD. The CDR3 is made up of 18 amino acids. For the CDR3, the DNA is TGTGCCACCAGTGACCCCGGGACTAGCGGAGCGCGCACAGATACGCAGTATTTT. Amino acids: CATSDPGTSGARTDTQYF.

V and J are TRBV7-8 and TRBJ1-5; 8 nucleotides align to TRBD1. The V gene end was trimmed by 3 bases and the J gene end by 6 bases; junction bases not matched to a gene: 4. The CDR3 runs to 14 residues. Per the germline V gene, CDR1 is SGHVS and CDR2 is FQNEAQ. The CDR3 DNA reads as TGTGCCAGCAGCTTTGACAGGGGAGGTCAGCCCCAGCATTTT. Residues: CASSFDRGGQPQHF.

The chain joins TRBV10-3 to TRBJ2-3; TRBD1 matches at 7 bases. The J segment lost 5 bases and the V segment lost 3 bases, leaving 5 bases of the junction unmatched. The CDR3 is 14 amino acids. From germline, CDR1 is ENHRY and CDR2 SYGVKD. CDR3 sequence (DNA): TGTGCCATCAGTGATACAGGGGCAGGAGATACGCAGTATTTT. Translating it yields CAISDTGAGDTQYF.

This clone is a singleton in its sample. V and J are TRBV7-3 and TRBJ2-3, with D possibly TRBD2 on 6 matching bases. The CDR3 loop spans 15 amino acids. Trimming shortened V by 8 bases and J by 2 bases, and 17 bases separated the two germline ends. Germline values: CDR1 SGHTA, CDR2 FQGTGA. CDR3: CASEPEGDITDTQYF. The CDR3 region has the DNA TGTGCCAGCGAACCGGAGGGAGATATCACAGATACGCAGTATTTT.

The V and J genes are TRBV19 and TRBJ1-2; D might be TRBD1 (6 bases). Deletions cut 3 bases from V and 4 bases from J, with 15 bases between. The CDR3 runs 15 residues. Germline loops: CDR1 LNHDA, CDR2 SQIVND (reference sequence). For the CDR3, the DNA is TGTGCCAGTAGTATGACTCTGGCAGGGGTCTATGGCTACACCTTC. Amino acid sequence: CASSMTLAGVYGYTF.

In this sample, this clone turned up once. The chain is built from TRBV5-1 and TRBJ2-7; weak D call: TRBD2 (6 bases). The CDR3 spans 15 residues. CDR1 is SGHRS and CDR2 is YFSETQ in the germline V gene. The V end was cut by 0 bases, the J end by 5 bases, with 15 bases between. CDR3 DNA: TGCGCCAGCAGCTTGGCCTTGGAGGGCACCCACGAGCAGTACTTC. It translates to CASSLALEGTHEQYF. Full variable domain (rest looked up from reference TRBV5-1 and TRBJ2-7): KAGVTQTPRYLIKTRGQQVTLSCSPISGHRSVSWYQQTPGQGLQFLFEYFSETQRNKGNFPGRFSGRQFSNSRSEMNVSTLELGDSALYLCASSLALEGTHEQYFGPGTRLTVT.

The chain combines TRBV5-1 with TRBJ2-1; D is unresolved. Between the trimmed V and J ends, which lost 2 bases and 7 bases, there was a span of 4 bases. The CDR3 consists of 11 residues. Germline V gene lookup returns CDR1 SGHRS and CDR2 YFSETQ. CDR3 loop: CASSFGNEQFF. CDR3 sequence (DNA): TGCGCCAGCAGCTTCGGTAATGAGCAGTTCTTC.

The chain couples TRBV7-6 to TRBJ2-3, with TRBD1 matching 11 bases. The CDR3 runs 17 residues. Losses at the gene ends were 5 bases for V and 4 bases for J; bases not matched to a gene: 11. Germline CDR1 and CDR2: SGHVS and FNYEAQ. The CDR3 DNA reads as TGTGCCAGCAGCCACGGACAGGGGGCGAGGGGGGCAGATACGCAGTATTTT. Protein product: CASSHGQGARGADTQYF. The full variable domain, completed using reference TRBV7-6 and TRBJ2-3, is GAGVSQSPRYKVTKRGQDVALRCDPISGHVSLYWYRQALGQGPEFLTYFNYEAQQDKSGLPNDRFSAERPEGSISTLTIQRTEQRDSAMYRCASSHGQGARGADTQYFGPGTRLTVL.

V and J are TRBV24-1 and TRBJ2-3; no clear D. The V and J ends lost 3 bases and 3 bases respectively, with 15 bases between them. CDR1 KGHDR and CDR2 SFDVKD come from the germline V gene. The CDR3 consists of 16 residues. DNA for the CDR3: TGTGCCACCAGTGATATCGGGTCTGGTAGGACAGATACGCAGTATTTT. The encoded protein is CATSDIGSGRTDTQYF.

This chain links TRBV6-5 with TRBJ2-1; TRBD2 is a possible D gene (5 bases). The ends were cut back, 2 bases at V and 8 bases at J, with 16 bases in the middle. The V gene's germline CDR1 is MNHEY and CDR2 SVGAGI. CDR3 length equals 15 residues. In nucleotides, the CDR3 is TGTGCCAGCAGTTACAGTGAGGGTAGAGGACATGAGCAGTTCTTC. Protein: CASSYSEGRGHEQFF.

This chain uses TRBV3-1 (or the pseudogene TRBV3-2) with TRBJ1-5; the match to TRBD1 covers 8 bases. Germline assignment: CDR1 LGHDT and CDR2 YNNKEL (reference sequence). The V gene end was trimmed by 1 base and the J gene end by 5 bases; junction bases not matched to a gene: 10. This CDR3 spans 17 amino acids. DNA for the CDR3: TGTGCCAGCAGCCAAGGGGGTCAGGGGGCGATCCATCAGCCCCAGCATTTT. This translates into CASSQGGQGAIHQPQHF.

The chain has TRBV9 and TRBJ1-1, with unresolved D. Trimming took off 4 bases at V and 0 bases at J, with 7 bases between the two ends. The CDR3 spans 13 residues. Per the germline V gene, CDR1 is SGDLS and CDR2 is YYNGEE. The CDR3 nucleotides are TGTGCCAGCAGCTCGGAGATGAACACTGAAGCTTTCTTT. Its translation is CASSSEMNTEAFF.

V usage is TRBV5-8 and J usage is TRBJ2-1; D remains unclear. Germline V lookup: CDR1 SGHTS, CDR2 YDEGEE. Trimming took off 5 bases at V and 10 bases at J, with 10 bases between the two ends. The CDR3 spans 11 residues. The CDR3 nucleotides read TGTGCCAGCAGGTACGGTCCCGAGCAGTTCTTC. This translates into CASRYGPEQFF.

The J gene is TRBJ1-6, the V gene TRBV28; no clear D. V lost 7 bases to trimming and J lost 4 bases, with 8 bases between them. The CDR3 loop spans 13 amino acids. CDR1 and CDR2 (germline): MDHEN, SYDVKM. CDR3 DNA sequence: TGTGCCAGCATTCGCCAGTATAATTCACCCCTCCACTTT. Translation: CASIRQYNSPLHF.

The V call is TRBV27, the J call TRBJ1-3, with D perhaps matching TRBD1 (6 bases). Germline CDR1 MNHEY, CDR2 SMNVEV (reference sequence). CDR3 length equals 16 residues. V lost 4 bases to trimming and J lost 2 bases, with 15 bases between them. CDR3 protein: CASSSSTGIPGNTIYF. For the CDR3, the DNA is TGTGCCAGCAGTTCGTCTACAGGGATCCCTGGAAACACCATATATTTT.

This clone showed up just once. The gene calls are TRBV9 and TRBJ2-3; 9 bases match TRBD2. Germline CDR1 is SGDLS and CDR2 is YYNGEE. V was pared by 4 bases and J by 2 bases, with 11 bases of the junction left unmatched. The CDR3 is 17 residues long. CDR3 DNA: TGTGCCAGCAGCCCATGGGCTAGCGGGGCATACACAGATACGCAGTATTTT. This codes for CASSPWASGAYTDTQYF.